The source of this T cell receptor (beta chain) is a study of human thymus T cells. Corrective surgery for congenital heart defects was being performed on the healthy Finnish infants who were the donors. Genomic DNA was extracted from every available blood leukocyte. Deletions cut 3 bases from V and 6 bases from J, with 12 bases between. The CDR3 is made up of 13 amino acids. The germline V gene has CDR1 SGHNT and CDR2 YYREEE (reference sequence). Here immunoSEQ multiplex PCR was the method, and the copy in TCRdb shows in-frame clones only, minus some. The profile shows about 60,000 clones, about 94% of them singletons.

The chain joins TRBV5-4 to TRBJ1-2, with D tentatively TRBD1 (6 bases). This clonotype originated in a boy younger than two with a congenital heart defect but otherwise immunologically healthy. Input material: blood. CDR3 coding DNA: TGTGCCAGCAGCTATACAGGGTTAGATGGCTACACCTTC. Translation: CASSYTGLDGYTF.